This entry features one T cell receptor beta chain sequence. The antigen is unknown. TCRdb reanalysed the 5' RACE reads using MiXCR and keeps one entry per CDR3 protein. The sample yields around 210,000 distinct CDR3 sequences, over 7.5% seen once. This entry is derived from a study of T-cell memory formation after mild COVID-19. V lost 0 bases to trimming and J lost 5 bases, with 8 bases between them. Germline CDR1 reads SGHKS; CDR2 reads YYEKEE (reference sequence). This CDR3 contains 13 residues. Broader study findings: Clones that contracted clustered mainly in CM and EM if CD4+ and in EMRA if CD8+. Still unconfirmed is whether the second-wave clones peaking on day 37 recognized SARS-CoV-2.

The source of this sequence is a man younger than 35 who had mild COVID-19 (a few samples of this study predate the infection). Cell type and time point are not known. J is TRBJ1-1 and V is TRBV5-5; perhaps TRBD1 as D (6 bases). Sequencing used PBMCs or a T cell subset sorted from them (not recorded which). CDR3 nucleotides: TGTGCCAGCAGCTTGGACAGGGAAACTGAAGCTTTCTTT. It is translated as CASSLDRETEAFF.